A selection of T cell receptor beta chains follows, all from one sample in a study of T cell repertoires in cytomegalovirus infection. TCRdb re-called the reads with MiXCR, one entry per CDR3 protein. The repertoire includes tens of thousands of distinct CDR3 sequences, 3.5% to 4.5% of them detected once, and approximately 4.6% sits in the top ten. Sample: PBMCs. The source of these receptors is a human donor in good health (CMV status not recorded). Some clones in this sample may be carry-over from other donors' samples. CDR3s include the opening cysteine and the closing phenylalanine or tryptophan. Fields, in order: J gene, V gene, clone size, CDR3 protein. Clone size is given for some rows only: seen once, a few or many times, or a class if the clone is expanded.

TRBJ1-2,TRBV7-8,many,CASSLDGTNYGYTF
TRBJ2-5,TRBV20-1,many,CSAREGRGETQYF
TRBJ2-1,TRBV20-1,many,CSARRTGPNEQFF
TRBJ2-7,TRBV6-2/TRBV6-3,many,CASSYNLERKAYEQYF
TRBJ2-2,TRBV3-1,many,CASSHRRPQGDRELFF
TRBJ2-7,TRBV12-3/TRBV12-4,many,CASSFRRPAGGPGQYF
TRBJ2-7,TRBV7-8,-,CASSLTPSGGAGEQYF
TRBJ2-7,TRBV7-2,many,CASSLERQGQYF
TRBJ1-2,TRBV20-1,many,CSARESGAYGYTF
TRBJ2-1,TRBV23-1,many,CASSLRGRGRPNEQFF
TRBJ2-1,TRBV19,many,CASRGTVYNEQFF
TRBJ1-1,TRBV30,many,CAQWGSTLVGTEAFF
TRBJ2-1,TRBV6-2/TRBV6-3,many,CASSRSSSGGAYEQFF
TRBJ1-4,TRBV19,many,CASSGTARGEKLFF
TRBJ2-7,TRBV7-9,many,CASSPRAATYEQYF
TRBJ1-1,TRBV12-3/TRBV12-4,many,CASSFNRGTEAFF
TRBJ1-3,TRBV7-2,many,CASSLEWGNTIYF
TRBJ2-3,TRBV12-3/TRBV12-4,many,CASTDQGGYTDTQYF
TRBJ2-7,TRBV19,many,CASSPGGSGVPYEQYF
TRBJ1-1,TRBV12-5,many,CASGFSSGRNTEAFF
TRBJ2-1,TRBV20-1,many,CSARDPQLAGGHEQFF
TRBJ2-5,TRBV6-5,-,CASNGLAGRETQYF
TRBJ1-3,TRBV7-2,many,CASSLGLADRSGNTIYF
TRBJ2-7,TRBV7-3,many,CASSYLAGGPYEQYF
TRBJ1-1,TRBV7-2,many,CASSSNLVRGEAFF
TRBJ2-3,TRBV2,many,CASSTQQTYTDTQYF
TRBJ1-2,TRBV7-2,many,CASSVRQGGYTF
TRBJ1-1,TRBV12-3/TRBV12-4,many,CASRDPANTEAFF
TRBJ2-3,TRBV7-2,many,CASSILADTQYF
TRBJ1-1,TRBV28,many,CASSFLTPGQGLENTEAFF
TRBJ2-5,TRBV7-2,many,CASSSLGTPQETQYF
TRBJ2-1,TRBV12-3/TRBV12-4,many,CASRFRDGGGEQFF
TRBJ2-1,TRBV5-1,many,CASRTGGKGVDEQFF
TRBJ2-1,TRBV20-1,many,CSAIQYEQFF
TRBJ1-6,TRBV7-6,many,CASSLEGNSPLHF
TRBJ2-3,TRBV7-9,many,CASSSSGGGTDTQYF
TRBJ2-7,TRBV28,many,CASSLGTGYEQYF
TRBJ2-7,TRBV18,many,CASSLDNGLGLSYEQYF
TRBJ1-2,TRBV27,many,CASSWVPPANYGYTF